The clone carrying this T cell receptor (beta chain) has more than one count but fewer than ten. These data belong to a study of blood T cell repertoires in COVID-19. Sequenced by immunoSEQ multiplex PCR; TCRdb stores in-frame clones only, minus some. The profile covers 150,000 to 200,000 clones, with more than 85% appearing a single time and over 0.85% taken by the ten largest. This clonotype was obtained from a man younger than 35 with acute or convalescent COVID-19. The material sequenced was peripheral blood.

CDR3 DNA sequence: TGTGCCTGGACGATTACGGGACTAGCGACCGGGGAGCTGTTTTTT. Protein product: CAWTITGLATGELFF. The chain carries TRBV30 and TRBJ2-2; 10 nucleotides agree with TRBD2. The ends lost 4 bases at V and 5 bases at J; junction bases unmatched: 7. The CDR3 is made up of 15 amino acids. Germline V gene sequence: CDR1 GTSNPN, CDR2 SVGIG (reference sequence).